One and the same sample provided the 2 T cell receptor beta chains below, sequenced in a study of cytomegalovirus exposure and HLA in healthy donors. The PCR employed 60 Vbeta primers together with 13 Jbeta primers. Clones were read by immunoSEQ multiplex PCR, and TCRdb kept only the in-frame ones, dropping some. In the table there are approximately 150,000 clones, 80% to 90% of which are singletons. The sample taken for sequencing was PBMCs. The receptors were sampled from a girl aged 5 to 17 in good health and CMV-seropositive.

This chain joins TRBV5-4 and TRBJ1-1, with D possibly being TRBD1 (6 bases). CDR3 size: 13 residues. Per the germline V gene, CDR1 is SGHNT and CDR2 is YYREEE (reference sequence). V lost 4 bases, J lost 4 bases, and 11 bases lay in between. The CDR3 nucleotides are TGTGCCAGCAGCCTACAGGGTGGCACTGAAGCTTTCTTT. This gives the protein CASSLQGGTEAFF.

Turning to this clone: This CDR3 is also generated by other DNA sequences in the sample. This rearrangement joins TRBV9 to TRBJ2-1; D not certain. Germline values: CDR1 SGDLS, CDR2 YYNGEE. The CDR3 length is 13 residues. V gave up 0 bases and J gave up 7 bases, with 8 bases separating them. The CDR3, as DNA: TGTGCCAGCAGCGTAGGGCAGGTTAATGAGCAGTTCTTC. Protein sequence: CASSVGQVNEQFF.